This T cell receptor beta chain was documented in a study of blood T cell repertoires in COVID-19. V lost 0 bases and J lost 0, with 7 bases in between. The CDR3 runs to 15 residues. Germline V gives CDR1 SGHRS, CDR2 YFSETQ. Generated by immunoSEQ multiplex PCR, the TCRdb table keeps only in-frame clones and is missing some. Altogether 200,000 to 250,000 clones are present, around four fifths being singletons, with the ten largest covering around 8%. J is TRBJ1-3 and V is TRBV5-1; no reliable D call. Sample: peripheral blood. The receptor's source is a woman at least 80 years old with COVID-19, enrolled during active disease. The CDR3 DNA is TGCGCCAGCAGCTTGGCCCCCTTCTCTGGAAACACCATATATTTT. Amino acids: CASSLAPFSGNTIYF. The full variable domain, in which reference TRBV5-1 and TRBJ1-3 provide the parts outside the CDR3, is KAGVTQTPRYLIKTRGQQVTLSCSPISGHRSVSWYQQTPGQGLQFLFEYFSETQRNKGNFPGRFSGRQFSNSRSEMNVSTLELGDSALYLCASSLAPFSGNTIYFGEGSWLTVV.